This T cell receptor beta chain is from a study of T-cell memory formation after mild COVID-19. General observations from the study: Contracting CD4+ clones sat mainly in CM and EM; CD8+ in EMRA. Contracting clones from day 15 to 85 showed balanced CD4/CD8; later expanders favored CD4+.

Researchers used 5'RACE with constant-segment primers to make TCR alpha and TCR beta cDNA libraries that carry sample barcodes and UMIs. From the 5' RACE reads, TCRdb called clonotypes with MiXCR, one entry per CDR3 protein. The top ten clones hold approximately 3.5% of a sample with some 260,000 distinct CDR3 sequences, 16% of them seen once. The germline gives CDR1 MNHNS, CDR2 SASEGT. V was shortened by 4 bases and J by 2 bases, with 9 bases between the two germline ends. CDR3 length: 14 amino acids. A few counts support this clonotype. Its matching antigen is unknown. This clonotype was sampled from a man between 18 and 35 years old who had mild COVID-19 (a few samples of this study predate the infection). Cell type and time point are not known. The sample comprised PBMCs or a T cell subset sorted from them (not recorded which). V gene TRBV6-1 combines with J gene TRBJ1-5; no clear D gene. The CDR3 nucleotides read TGTGCCAGCAGTGCCTTGAGGGGCAATCAGCCCCAGCATTTT. It encodes CASSALRGNQPQHF.